Below, 26 T cell receptor beta chains from the same sample are listed, as sequenced in a study of blood T cell repertoires in COVID-19. Data came from immunoSEQ multiplex PCR; TCRdb stores just in-frame clones and leaves some out. The sample consists of about 190,000 clones, roughly 80% of them appearing once. The sequencing sample was made of peripheral blood. The receptors here all came from a man in his forties or fifties who had recovered from COVID-19.

This clone is a singleton in its sample. The rearrangement uses TRBV5-4 and TRBJ2-2; 11 nucleotides line up with TRBD2. The CDR3 spans 17 residues. The ends lost 4 bases at V and 1 base at J; junction bases unmatched: 6. Germline CDR1 SGHNT, CDR2 YYREEE (reference sequence). As DNA, the CDR3 is TGTGCCAGCAGCACCGGGACTAGCGGCCGGAACACCGGGGAGCTGTTTTTT. It encodes CASSTGTSGRNTGELFF. Variable domain in full (rest from reference TRBV5-4 and TRBJ2-2): ETGVTQSPTHLIKTRGQQVTLRCSSQSGHNTVSWYQQALGQGPQFIFQYYREEENGRGNFPPRFSGLQFPNYSSELNVNALELDDSALYLCASSTGTSGRNTGELFFGEGSRLTVL.

This rearrangement joins TRBV5-5 to TRBJ2-1; D is ambiguous. V lost 4 bases and J 0 bases, leaving 11 bases between the germline ends. The CDR3 spans 15 residues. Germline V gene sequence: CDR1 SGHKS, CDR2 YYEKEE (reference sequence). This chain's CDR3 is CASSPTPSSYNEQFF. The CDR3 DNA reads as TGTGCCAGCAGCCCGACCCCTAGCTCCTACAATGAGCAGTTCTTC.

The chain has TRBV5-1 and TRBJ1-1, with D perhaps matching TRBD1 (6 bases). Germline V CDR1 and CDR2: SGHRS, YFSETQ. The ends were cut back, 0 bases at V and 0 bases at J, with 9 bases in the middle. The CDR3 is 15 residues long. The CDR3 region has the DNA TGCGCCAGCAGCTTGGACAGGGCTTTGAACACTGAAGCTTTCTTT. This translates into CASSLDRALNTEAFF.

CDR3 protein: CASTMGQAWEQYF. In DNA, the CDR3 is TGTGCCAGCACCATGGGACAGGCGTGGGAGCAGTACTTC. The chain links TRBV12-3 or TRBV12-4 to TRBJ2-7, with TRBD1 identical over 8 bases. CDR3 size: 13 residues. V shed 7 bases and J 7 bases; nucleotides not matched to a gene: 9.

The rearrangement joins TRBV10-2 to TRBJ2-7; 7 bases fit TRBD2. This CDR3 is built from 15 residues. Germline assignment: CDR1 WSHSY and CDR2 SAAADI. Trimming cost V 4 bases and J 5 bases; bases outside gene matches: 11. This chain's CDR3 is CASSVPFRGVDEQYF. Written as DNA, the CDR3 is TGCGCCAGCAGTGTTCCCTTCCGGGGGGTCGACGAGCAGTACTTC.

The rearrangement uses TRBV3-1 (or the pseudogene TRBV3-2) and TRBJ1-4; the D gene is possibly TRBD1 (5 bases). This CDR3 region has 14 residues. Per germline, CDR1 LGHDT and CDR2 YNNKEL (reference sequence). Trimming took 0 bases from V and 7 from J, leaving 9 bases between them. CDR3 in DNA: TGTGCCAGCAGCCAAGATCCGGGGGGTGAAAAACTGTTTTTT. This encodes CASSQDPGGEKLFF.

The V and J genes are TRBV20-1 and TRBJ1-2, with D possibly TRBD1 on 5 matching bases. V was trimmed by 3 bases and J by 2 bases, leaving 19 bases between them. This CDR3 region has 16 residues. The V gene's germline CDR1 is DFQATT and CDR2 SNEGSKA (reference sequence). The CDR3 protein is CSASGRGSGSNYGYTF. In nucleotides, the CDR3 is TGCAGTGCTAGTGGTAGGGGCTCCGGGTCCAACTATGGCTACACCTTC.

The rearrangement uses TRBV7-4 and TRBJ2-3, with 12 positions matching TRBD2. CDR1 and CDR2 (germline): SGHVT, SQSDAQ. This CDR3 region has 19 residues. V gave up 8 bases and J gave up 3 bases; unmatched junction bases: 18. The chain's CDR3 is CASPKPRRLAGAGTDTQYF. CDR3 in DNA: TGTGCCAGCCCGAAACCCCGTAGACTAGCGGGAGCGGGAACAGATACGCAGTATTTT.

The gene calls are TRBV30 and TRBJ1-1; D is unclear. Trimming cost V 0 bases and J 7 bases, with 18 bases left between them. The CDR3 length is 15 residues. Germline V gene lookup returns CDR1 GTSNPN and CDR2 SVGIG (reference sequence). CDR3 region: CAWSVEEGGPLEAFF. The CDR3 region has the DNA TGTGCCTGGAGTGTCGAGGAGGGTGGACCCCTTGAAGCTTTCTTT. Together with reference TRBV30 and TRBJ1-1, the CDR3 gives the full variable domain: SQTIHQWPATLVQPVGSPLSLECTVEGTSNPNLYWYRQAAGRGLQLLFYSVGIGQISSEVPQNLSASRPQDRQFILSSKKLLLSDSGFYLCAWSVEEGGPLEAFFGQGTRLTVV.

V gene TRBV9 combines with J gene TRBJ2-3, with TRBD1 matching over 7 bases. This CDR3 region has 15 residues. J lost 2 bases, V lost 3 bases, and 6 bases had no gene match. Germline lookup yields CDR1 SGDLS and CDR2 YYNGEE. CDR3 in DNA: TGTGCCAGCAGCGAAGAGACAGGGTTCACAGATACGCAGTATTTT. Translating it yields CASSEETGFTDTQYF.

This clone was seen a handful of times. CDR3 nucleotide sequence: TGTGCCAGCAGCCGGGACTCTATCGAGCAGTACTTC. Its translation: CASSRDSIEQYF. The rearrangement joins TRBV7-2 to TRBJ2-7; maybe TRBD2 (6 bases). V gave up 5 bases and J gave up 6 bases, with 11 bases separating them. Germline loops: CDR1 SGHTA, CDR2 FQGNSA. This CDR3 is built from 12 residues.

A single count supports this clone. The chain recombines TRBV18 with TRBJ2-5; 8 nucleotides match TRBD2. CDR1 is KGHSH, CDR2 LQKENI, per germline. CDR3 length: 15 amino acids. After removal of 5 bases from V and 3 bases from J, the junction contained 8 bases not matched to a gene. The CDR3: CASSIHSGSEETQYF. CDR3 DNA sequence: TGTGCCAGCTCAATACACAGCGGGAGCGAAGAGACCCAGTACTTC.

This sequence joins TRBV28 and TRBJ2-5; 7 bases line up with TRBD2. The CDR3 is 15 residues long. The ends lost 3 bases at V and 2 bases at J; junction bases unmatched: 6. Germline CDR1 and CDR2: MDHEN and SYDVKM. The CDR3 here is CASSFVGGRQETQYF. In DNA form, the CDR3 reads TGTGCCAGCAGTTTCGTAGGCGGGAGACAAGAGACCCAGTACTTC.

The chain couples TRBV5-4 to TRBJ1-1, with D unclear. Trimming took off 4 bases at V and 5 bases at J, with 12 bases between the two ends. The germline V gene has CDR1 SGHNT and CDR2 YYREEE (reference sequence). The CDR3 extends over 13 amino acids. The CDR3 DNA reads as TGTGCCAGCAGCCCCGAGACGGGGACTGAAGCTTTCTTT. Translated, it gives CASSPETGTEAFF.

The gene calls are TRBV11-3 and TRBJ2-3; 9 bases align to TRBD1. V dropped 3 bases and J dropped 3; count of bases not matched to a gene: 4. This CDR3 has 15 amino acids. From germline, CDR1 is SGHNT and CDR2 YENEEA. CDR3 bases: TGTGCCAGCAGCTTGGGACAGGGAGGGACAGATACGCAGTATTTT. It translates to CASSLGQGGTDTQYF.

The rearrangement joins TRBV6-5 to TRBJ2-2; maybe TRBD1 (8 bases). The CDR3 is made up of 16 amino acids. Germline V gene lookup returns CDR1 MNHEY and CDR2 SVGAGI. The V end was cut by 2 bases, the J end by 4 bases, with 14 bases between. This chain's CDR3 is CASSYTHRGGTGELFF. The CDR3 DNA reads as TGTGCCAGCAGTTACACACACAGGGGGGGCACCGGGGAGCTGTTTTTT.

V is TRBV6-2 or TRBV6-3 and J is TRBJ1-1; no firm D call. Per germline, CDR1 MNHEY and CDR2 SVGEGT. V lost 2 bases and J lost 0, with 4 bases in between. The CDR3 sequence is 13 residues long. The CDR3 loop reads CASSYTMNTEAFF. In nucleotides, the CDR3 is TGTGCCAGCAGTTACACTATGAACACTGAAGCTTTCTTT.

This clone was seen a few times. The J gene is TRBJ2-1, the V gene TRBV5-1; TRBD2 matches 7 bases. Germline V gene lookup returns CDR1 SGHRS and CDR2 YFSETQ. The V segment lost 4 bases and the J segment 0 bases; nucleotides outside the gene matches: 4. This CDR3 comprises 15 residues. The CDR3 reads CASSLGTTSYNEQFF. CDR3 nucleotides: TGCGCCAGCAGCCTCGGGACTACCTCCTACAATGAGCAGTTCTTC.

The chain is built from TRBV4-3 and TRBJ1-1; 9 bases match TRBD1. The germline V gene has CDR1 LGHNA and CDR2 YSLEER. The CDR3 totals 14 residues. V was clipped by 6 bases and J by 1 base; unmatched bases: 3. CDR3 sequence (DNA): TGCGCCAGCAGGTTGACAGGGGGGAACACTGAAGCTTTCTTT. This encodes CASRLTGGNTEAFF.

This clone was counted only a few times. The rearrangement links TRBV4-2 to TRBJ2-3; tentatively, D is TRBD2 (5 bases). Trimming shortened V by 1 base and J by 5 bases, and 13 bases separated the two germline ends. Looked up from germline, CDR1 is LGHNA and CDR2 is YNFKEQ. The CDR3 contains 15 residues. This CDR3 reads CASSQVGSGKDTQYF. As DNA, the CDR3 is TGTGCCAGCAGCCAAGTCGGAAGCGGTAAAGATACGCAGTATTTT.

The sample holds one count of this clone. This chain links TRBV11-2 with TRBJ2-5; 11 nucleotides align to TRBD2. The CDR3 length is 15 residues. Germline CDR1 and CDR2: SGHAT and FQNNGV. V trimming: 4 bases; J trimming: 3 bases; junction bases outside the gene matches: 4. In DNA, the CDR3 is TGTGCCAGCAGCTCACTAGCGGGAGTGGAAGAGACCCAGTACTTC. This gives the protein CASSSLAGVEETQYF. Drawing the rest from reference TRBV11-2 and TRBJ2-5, the complete variable domain is EAGVAQSPRYKIIEKRQSVAFWCNPISGHATLYWYQQILGQGPKLLIQFQNNGVVDDSQLPKDRFSAERLKGVDSTLKIQPAKLEDSAVYLCASSSLAGVEETQYFGPGTRLLVL.

The chain uses TRBV6-2 or TRBV6-3 and TRBJ2-5, with TRBD2 matching over 11 bases. The CDR3 has 17 amino acids. Germline V gene data show CDR1 as MNHEY and CDR2 as SVGEGT. V was clipped by 4 bases and J by 6 bases; unmatched bases: 13. The CDR3 loop is CASSSRRLAGNRKTQYF. CDR3 DNA sequence: TGTGCCAGCAGTTCACGACGACTAGCGGGGAATCGAAAGACCCAGTACTTC.

The chain uses TRBV30 and TRBJ1-2; 8 bases are shared with TRBD1. Germline lookup yields CDR1 GTSNPN and CDR2 SVGIG (reference sequence). Trimming took 0 bases from V and 4 from J; bases not matched to a gene: 4. The CDR3 runs 14 residues. The CDR3 region has the DNA TGTGCCTGGAGTGTACCGGGACAGGCCTATGGCTACACCTTC. Amino acids: CAWSVPGQAYGYTF.

V is TRBV16 and J is TRBJ2-7, with D perhaps TRBD1 (6 bases). The V end lost 0 bases, the J end lost 7 bases, and 13 bases lay between the germline ends. This CDR3 is built from 14 residues. Germline loops: CDR1 KGHSY, CDR2 FQNENV. Here the CDR3 reads CASSQSITGWEQYF. CDR3 DNA sequence: TGTGCCAGCAGCCAATCGATAACAGGGTGGGAGCAGTACTTC. The variable domain in full, with the rest retrieved from reference TRBV16 and TRBJ2-7, is GEEVAQTPKHLVRGEGQKAKLYCAPIKGHSYVFWYQQVLKNEFKFLISFQNENVFDETGMPKERFSAKCLPNSPCSLEIQATKLEDSAVYFCASSQSITGWEQYFGPGTRLTVT.

The chain joins TRBV28 to TRBJ2-7, with 8 bases that match TRBD2. This CDR3 contains 12 residues. The germline CDR1 and CDR2 sequences are MDHEN and SYDVKM. Trimming took 2 bases from V and 7 from J; bases not matched to a gene: 1. The CDR3 nucleotides read TGTGCCAGCAGTTTAGGGACTAGGGAGCAGTACTTC. Its translation is CASSLGTREQYF. The whole variable domain, filled in from reference TRBV28 and TRBJ2-7, reads DVKVTQSSRYLVKRTGEKVFLECVQDMDHENMFWYRQDPGLGLRLIYFSYDVKMKEKGDIPEGYSVSREKKERFSLILESASTNQTSMYLCASSLGTREQYFGPGTRLTVT.

V and J are TRBV29-1 and TRBJ2-7; 14 positions agree with TRBD2. Germline loops: CDR1 SQVTM, CDR2 ANQGSEA. This CDR3 contains 13 residues. After removal of 8 bases from V and 5 bases from J, the junction contained 5 bases not matched to a gene. The CDR3 here is CSTRLAGGNEQYF. The CDR3 nucleotides read TGCAGCACGAGACTAGCGGGAGGGAACGAGCAGTACTTC.